This T cell receptor (beta chain) comes out of a study of CD8+ T cells in alopecia areata (dated by TCRdb to 2017 to 2018). Turning to the overall study: High-throughput TCRbeta sequencing was used to examine T cell clonal expansion in alopecia areata in both the C3H/HeJ mouse model and human patients. RNA came from the PAXgene miRNA kit for fixed scalp, the miRNeasy kit for PBMCs, and the RNeasy kit for mouse skin. Scalp tissue and sorted CD4+ and CD8+ peripheral blood T cells from patchy and totalis/universalis alopecia areata patients and from healthy controls were covered by human TCRbeta sequencing. Scalp clonality was compared among normal scalp (n=4), patchy alopecia areata scalp (n=8), and alopecia totalis/universalis scalp (n=8). immunoSEQ multiplex PCR using 35 Vbeta forward primers and 13 Jbeta reverse primers was used to amplify TCRbeta CDR3 regions. The research as a whole found: Higher clonality and more expanded CD8+ clones were observed in lesional scalp than in normal scalp, particularly in alopecia totalis/universalis, a finding suggestive of antigenic drive. Scalp TCR repertoire analysis is complicated because resident alphabeta T cells in normal human skin are also sequenced, whereas mouse skin is dominated by gammadelta T cells. Shared TCR sequences between patients were less evident than in mice, which may be partly attributable to HLA diversity in the patient population.

The method behind the library was the immunoSEQ multiplex PCR assay. RNA was extracted from all samples and reverse transcribed into cDNA as template for TCR sequencing. First-strand cDNA was synthesized using SuperScript III with a 2:1 mix of oligo-dT and random hexamers. Amplification bias was assessed with a synthetic immune receptor repertoire, and residual bias was removed computationally. The original methods were these. Raw reads were preprocessed for error removal, and CDR3 was defined according to IMGT conventions as running from the conserved cysteine to phenylalanine. To get clonality, Shannon entropy was normalized by log2 of the number of productive unique TCRs and the result was subtracted from 1. Scalp TCRbeta sequences were cross-referenced with sorted blood CD4 and CD8 repertoires so that the CD4 or CD8 identity of scalp clones could be inferred. TCRdb stores this immuneACCESS table with in-frame sequences only. Part of the clones is absent; in the studies checked, under half of the shortfall reflects unresolved V genes, and no reason is known for the rest. That table supplies the V and J calls and clone size; D and trimming were determined from the DNA. Within this sample are 150,000 to 200,000 clones, with about three fifths of them counted one time only. The ten largest make up approximately 4.8% of the sample.

The trim is 3 bases for V and 0 bases for J, with a gap of 4 bases between the germline ends. The CDR3 spans 12 residues, from the cysteine through the phenylalanine. Of the read, only the CDR3 DNA is kept; its 36 bases are in frame from base 1. Based on the germline V gene (reference sequence), the CDR1 and CDR2 sequences are GTSNPN and SVGIG. PBMCs were isolated by density centrifugation and stained for CD3, CD4 and CD8, and CD4+ and CD8+ T cells were sorted on a FACSAria. Scalp biopsies and blood samples were provided by unaffected controls. Note on this clone: The antigen it binds to is not known. No clone much larger than this one lies a single base away; base qualities are absent.

The TCR sequence derives from a human donor in good health. The source material was CD4+ T cells sorted from blood. The V and J segments used are TRBV30 and TRBJ2-3; the D gene identity is not certain. Here the CDR3 is given as CAWRRSTDTQYF. The nucleotide sequence is given as TGTGCCTGGAGACGGAGCACAGATACGCAGTATTTT.